Following are 26 T cell receptor beta chains from one sample sequenced in a study of a mutant IDH1 vaccine in newly diagnosed glioma. The antigens for these receptors are not known. Sequencing was performed with immunoSEQ multiplex PCR; in TCRdb, only in-frame clones are kept and a portion is missing. The sample has about 38,000 clones; roughly 76% are singletons. As to time point: week 23, last vaccination. Doses comprised 300 ug of mutant IDH1 20-mer peptide each, plus topical imiquimod. Sequencing used PBMCs, obtained from a glioma patient whose treatment included an IDH1 peptide vaccine. The receptors derive from a man aged 35-49 years with glioma.

In the case of this clone: Mismatch with germline at one junction end may stem from a read error. The chain is built from TRBV6-7 and TRBJ2-7; no definite D call. TRBV6-7 is an open reading frame whose function is uncertain. CDR3 length: 12 amino acids. The DNA for the CDR3 is TGTCCCAACCAAGGGTCCTCCTACGAGCAGTGCTTC. Amino acid sequence: CPNQGSSYEQCF.

The genes are TRBV5-1 and TRBJ2-1; 14 bases match TRBD2. The CDR3 covers 20 residues. Unmatched junction bases numbered 11, after V lost 3 bases and J lost 0 bases. Per germline, CDR1 SGHRS and CDR2 YFSETQ. The CDR3 reads CASSWGLAGAPESSYNEQFF. CDR3 nucleotides: TGCGCCAGCAGCTGGGGACTAGCGGGGGCCCCAGAAAGCTCCTACAATGAGCAGTTCTTC.

The CDR3 DNA follows: TGTGCTTTGGTAGCCGGTGGTGTCGGGGAGCTGTTTTTT. This codes for CALVAGGVGELFF. The chain is built from TRBV30 and TRBJ2-2, with no clear D. This CDR3 spans 13 amino acids. Germline V gene lookup returns CDR1 GTSNPN and CDR2 SVGIG (reference sequence).

The chain combines TRBV7-8 with TRBJ2-5, with 14 bases aligning to TRBD2. Germline CDR1 is SGHVS and CDR2 is FQNEAQ. CDR3 length: 17 residues. J was trimmed by 5 bases and V by 5 bases; bases with no gene match: 10. DNA of the CDR3: TGTGCCAGCAGCCAGGGACTAGCGGGAGTGCGTGGGGAGACCCAGTACTTC. As protein: CASSQGLAGVRGETQYF.

This chain connects TRBV4-3 to TRBJ1-3; D unclear. Germline V lookup: CDR1 LGHNA, CDR2 YSLEER. The length of the CDR3 is 15 residues. Between the trimmed V and J ends, which lost 0 bases and 2 bases, there was a span of 8 bases. Here the CDR3 reads CASSQDRGPGNTIYF. CDR3 nucleotides: TGCGCCAGCAGCCAAGATCGGGGTCCTGGAAACACCATATATTTT.

This rearrangement joins TRBV2 to TRBJ1-6; D is perhaps TRBD1 (5 bases). Germline CDR1 and CDR2: SNHLY and FYNNEI. Trimming took off 6 bases at V and 7 bases at J, with 10 bases between the two ends. This CDR3 is 13 amino acids long. The CDR3 coding sequence is TGTGCCAGCAGCCCGGGACCAAATTCACCCCTCCACTTT. Residues: CASSPGPNSPLHF.

This clone appeared a few times. The V and J genes are TRBV5-1 and TRBJ1-2; D gene uncertain. This CDR3 region has 13 residues. V shed 4 bases and J shed 1 base, with 8 bases lying between them. CDR1 is SGHRS, CDR2 YFSETQ, per germline. The CDR3 nucleotides read TGCGCCAGCAGCCCACAGCTTAACTATGGCTACACCTTC. Translating it yields CASSPQLNYGYTF.

The V and J genes are TRBV19 and TRBJ1-5; TRBD1 matches at 10 bases. Germline values: CDR1 LNHDA, CDR2 SQIVND (reference sequence). V dropped 6 bases and J dropped 1; count of bases not matched to a gene: 3. The CDR3 is made up of 15 amino acids. The CDR3 sequence is CASRTGGASNQPQHF. DNA of the CDR3: TGTGCCAGTAGGACAGGGGGCGCAAGCAATCAGCCCCAGCATTTT.

This clone was observed a few times. This chain joins TRBV7-2 and TRBJ1-5; possibly TRBD1 for D (5 bases). Germline CDR1 and CDR2: SGHTA and FQGNSA. The V end was cut by 1 base, the J end by 9 bases, with 10 bases between. The CDR3 spans 13 residues. CDR3 sequence reads: CASSLEAGRPQHF. The CDR3 DNA sequence: TGTGCCAGCAGCTTAGAGGCAGGGCGGCCCCAGCATTTT.

This chain links TRBV7-2 with TRBJ2-2, with TRBD1 matching over 8 bases. This CDR3 has 14 residues. V trimming: 1 base; J trimming: 10 bases; junction bases outside the gene matches: 5. Germline V CDR1 and CDR2: SGHTA, FQGNSA. The CDR3 reads CASSLETGAAELFF. CDR3 in DNA: TGTGCCAGCAGCTTAGAGACAGGGGCGGCGGAGCTGTTTTTT.

This clone was counted between two and nine times. CDR3 bases: TGCAGCGGCGGACGGTTGAACACTGAAGCTTTCTTT. It codes for CSGGRLNTEAFF. The V and J genes are TRBV29-1 and TRBJ1-1; the D is unclear. Trimming cost V 7 bases and J 0 bases, with 9 bases left between them. The germline V gene encodes CDR1 SQVTM and CDR2 ANQGSEA. The CDR3 loop spans 12 amino acids. The complete variable domain, with remaining parts taken from reference TRBV29-1 and TRBJ1-1, reads SAVISQKPSRDICQRGTSLTIQCQVDSQVTMMFWYRQQPGQSLTLIATANQGSEATYESGFVIDKFPISRPNLTFSTLTVSNMSPEDSSIYLCSGGRLNTEAFFGQGTRLTVV.

The chain links TRBV7-9 to TRBJ2-7; 9 bases fit TRBD1. CDR1 SEHNR and CDR2 FQNEAQ come from the germline V gene (reference sequence). This CDR3 is built from 15 residues. The V and J ends lost 1 base and 3 bases, in that order; junction bases with no gene match: 4. The DNA for the CDR3 is TGTGCCAGCAGCTTAGGACAGGGGGTAATCTACGAGCAGTACTTC. This encodes CASSLGQGVIYEQYF.

V is TRBV4-3 and J is TRBJ2-6; 7 bases map to TRBD2. The CDR3 spans 17 residues. Germline lookup yields CDR1 LGHNA and CDR2 YSLEER. With V trimmed by 1 base and J by 2 bases, 5 bases remained unmatched. In DNA form, the CDR3 reads TGCGCCAGCAGCCAAGGGGGCGGGAGAGCTGGGGCCAACGTCCTGACTTTC. Its protein product is CASSQGGGRAGANVLTF.

This clone was seen only once. This rearrangement joins TRBV5-1 to TRBJ1-3; weak D call: TRBD1 (6 bases). Germline V gene lookup returns CDR1 SGHRS and CDR2 YFSETQ. Trimming stripped 7 bases from V and 2 bases from J, with 10 bases between. This CDR3 region has 13 residues. Here the CDR3 DNA reads TGCGCCAGCGGTACAGGGACTGGAAACACCATATATTTT. It is translated as CASGTGTGNTIYF.

The chain combines TRBV27 with TRBJ2-3; maybe TRBD2 (5 bases). In germline, CDR1 is MNHEY, CDR2 SMNVEV (reference sequence). The CDR3 runs 16 residues. V was trimmed by 6 bases and J by 2 bases, leaving 18 bases between them. CDR3 loop: CASSLAGRWVTDTQYF. As DNA, the CDR3 is TGTGCCAGCAGCCTGGCGGGCAGGTGGGTCACAGATACGCAGTATTTT.

In the case of this clone: The same CDR3 can be traced to other DNA sequences in this sample. The chain uses TRBV28 and TRBJ2-7; no definite D call. Between the trimmed V and J ends, which lost 4 bases and 0 bases, there was a span of 4 bases. Germline-derived CDR1 and CDR2 are MDHEN and SYDVKM. The CDR3 is made up of 12 amino acids. CDR3 region: CASSSDSYEQYF. Written as DNA, the CDR3 is TGTGCCAGCAGTTCGGACTCCTACGAGCAGTACTTC.

The chain recombines TRBV4-2 with TRBJ1-1; possible D gene TRBD1, 6 bases. The CDR3 covers 16 residues. The V end lost 1 base, the J end lost 5 bases, and 17 bases lay between the germline ends. Germline lookup yields CDR1 LGHNA and CDR2 YNFKEQ. CDR3 residues: CASSQANRVGPTEAFF. The CDR3 DNA is TGTGCCAGCAGCCAAGCAAACAGGGTTGGGCCGACTGAAGCTTTCTTT.

As concerns this clone: One end of the junction is discordant with germline, which a read error may explain. The chain has TRBV6-6 and TRBJ1-1; TRBD1 is a possible D gene (5 bases). CDR1 is MNHNY and CDR2 is SVGAGI in the germline V gene (reference sequence). The CDR3 length is 9 residues. For the CDR3, the DNA is TGTGCCAGCAGTTCCTCCGGGGCCTTT. Amino acids: CASSSSGAF.

The V and J genes are TRBV7-9 and TRBJ2-3; the match to TRBD2 covers 12 bases. V trimming: 1 base; J trimming: 4 bases; junction bases outside the gene matches: 3. There are 16 residues in the CDR3. Germline values: CDR1 SEHNR, CDR2 FQNEAQ (reference sequence). The CDR3, as DNA: TGTGCCAGCAGCTTAGGTCTAGCGGGAGGGGCAGATACGCAGTATTTT. The encoded protein is CASSLGLAGGADTQYF.

With regard to this clone: Distinct nucleotide sequences in the sample also encode this CDR3. V is TRBV4-1 and J is TRBJ2-7, with a tentative D call TRBD2 (6 bases). V gave up 6 bases and J gave up 0 bases, with 15 bases separating them. CDR3 length: 15 residues. The germline V gene has CDR1 MGHRA and CDR2 YSYEKL. CDR3 DNA sequence: TGCGCCAGCAGTGAAGGACTAATGAGCTCCTACGAGCAGTACTTC. This encodes CASSEGLMSSYEQYF.

This clone was seen more than once but under ten times. The rearrangement links TRBV9 to TRBJ1-4; D is unresolved. The germline V gene has CDR1 SGDLS and CDR2 YYNGEE. This CDR3 has 15 amino acids. The V end lost 0 bases, the J end lost 3 bases, and 9 bases lay between the germline ends. The CDR3, as DNA: TGTGCCAGCAGCGTAGACATACGAGCTAATGAAAAACTGTTTTTT. This encodes CASSVDIRANEKLFF.

This sequence joins TRBV5-6 and TRBJ2-2; D possibly uses TRBD1 or TRBD2 (5 bases each). V lost 0 bases to trimming and J lost 4 bases, with 7 bases between them. The germline V gene encodes CDR1 SGHDT and CDR2 YYEEEE. The CDR3 extends over 14 amino acids. The CDR3 DNA reads TGTGCCAGCAGCTTGGAGGGGACCACCGGGGAGCTGTTTTTT. Protein product: CASSLEGTTGELFF.

The J gene is TRBJ2-7, the V gene TRBV18, with 7 bases identical to TRBD2. The ends lost 3 bases at V and 7 bases at J; junction bases unmatched: 9. Germline CDR1 KGHSH, CDR2 LQKENI. The CDR3 covers 14 residues. CDR3 in amino acids: CASSPLADLREQYF. DNA for the CDR3: TGTGCCAGCTCACCCCTAGCGGACCTTAGGGAGCAGTACTTC.

The chain couples TRBV6-5 to TRBJ2-5, with a possible D match to TRBD1 (7 bases). CDR1 MNHEY and CDR2 SVGAGI come from the germline V gene. CDR3 length equals 14 residues. V gave up 5 bases and J gave up 6 bases, with 16 bases separating them. CDR3: CASSTSQGRQTQYF. CDR3 in DNA: TGTGCCAGCAGTACCTCACAGGGGAGGCAGACCCAGTACTTC.

This sequence joins TRBV7-6 and TRBJ2-3, with TRBD2 matching over 10 bases. Germline CDR1 reads SGHVS; CDR2 reads FNYEAQ. The CDR3 contains 17 residues. Unmatched junction bases numbered 11, after V lost 1 base and J lost 7 bases. CDR3 sequence (DNA): TGTGCCAGCAGCTTAGTAGCGGGAGGCTCCCTGGGAAATACGCAGTATTTT. This sequence encodes CASSLVAGGSLGNTQYF.

This clone has more than one count but fewer than ten. V usage is TRBV7-2 and J usage is TRBJ1-1; D uncertain. Germline V CDR1 and CDR2: SGHTA, FQGNSA. The CDR3 runs 12 residues. Trimming took 4 bases from V and 8 from J, leaving 11 bases between them. The CDR3 DNA sequence: TGTGCCAGCAGCTCCATGGCCCGAGAAGCTTTCTTT. Its translation: CASSSMAREAFF.